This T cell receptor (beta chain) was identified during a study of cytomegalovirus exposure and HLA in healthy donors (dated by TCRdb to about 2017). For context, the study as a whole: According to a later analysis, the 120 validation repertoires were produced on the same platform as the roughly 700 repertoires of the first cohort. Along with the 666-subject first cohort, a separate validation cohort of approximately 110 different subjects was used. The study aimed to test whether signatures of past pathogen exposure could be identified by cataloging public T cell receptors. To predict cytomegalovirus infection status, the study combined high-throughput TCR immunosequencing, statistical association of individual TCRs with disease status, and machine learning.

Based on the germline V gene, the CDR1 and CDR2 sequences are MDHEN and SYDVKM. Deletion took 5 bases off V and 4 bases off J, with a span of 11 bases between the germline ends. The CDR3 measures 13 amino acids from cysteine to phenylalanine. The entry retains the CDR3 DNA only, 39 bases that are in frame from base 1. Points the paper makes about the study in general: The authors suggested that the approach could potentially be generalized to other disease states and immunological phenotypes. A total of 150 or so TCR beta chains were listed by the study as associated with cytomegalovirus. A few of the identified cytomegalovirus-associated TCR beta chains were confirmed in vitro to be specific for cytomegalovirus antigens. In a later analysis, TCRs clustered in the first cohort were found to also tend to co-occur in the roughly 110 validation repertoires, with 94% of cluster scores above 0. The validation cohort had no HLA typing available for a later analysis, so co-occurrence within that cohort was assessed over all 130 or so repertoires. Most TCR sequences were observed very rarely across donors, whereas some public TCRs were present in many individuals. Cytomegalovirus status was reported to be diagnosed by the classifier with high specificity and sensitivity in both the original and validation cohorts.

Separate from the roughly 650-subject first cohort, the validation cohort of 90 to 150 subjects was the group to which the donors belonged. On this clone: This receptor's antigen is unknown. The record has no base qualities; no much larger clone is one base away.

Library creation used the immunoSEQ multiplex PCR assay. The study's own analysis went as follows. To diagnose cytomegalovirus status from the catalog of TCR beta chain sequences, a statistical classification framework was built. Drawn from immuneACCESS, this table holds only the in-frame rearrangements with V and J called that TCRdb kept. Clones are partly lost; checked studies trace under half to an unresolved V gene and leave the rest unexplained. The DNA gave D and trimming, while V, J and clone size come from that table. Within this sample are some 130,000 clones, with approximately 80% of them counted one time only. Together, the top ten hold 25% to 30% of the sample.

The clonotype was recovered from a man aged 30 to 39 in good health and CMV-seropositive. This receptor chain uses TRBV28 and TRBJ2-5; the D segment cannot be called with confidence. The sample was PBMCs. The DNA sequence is TGTGCCAGCAGTCCTCCCCCTTTAGAGACCCAGTACTTC. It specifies CASSPPPLETQYF. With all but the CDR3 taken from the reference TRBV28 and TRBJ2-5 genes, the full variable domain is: DVKVTQSSRYLVKRTGEKVFLECVQDMDHENMFWYRQDPGLGLRLIYFSYDVKMKEKGDIPEGYSVSREKKERFSLILESASTNQTSMYLCASSPPPLETQYFGPGTRLLVL.